The 32 T cell receptor beta chains below were found in one sample sequenced in a study of STAT5B mutations in CD4+ large granular lymphocyte leukemia. Using immunoSEQ multiplex PCR, the repertoire was profiled, and TCRdb retains in-frame clones only, with some absent. The sample holds 25,000 to 30,000 clones; over 70% are singletons and the top ten take around 0.98%. Sequencing was done on a sample of CD4+ T cells from blood buffy coats. Receptors originate from a human donor in good health.

The CDR3 loop is CASSQVGEGGNQPQHF. The CDR3 coding sequence is TGTGCCAGCAGCCAAGTGGGGGAGGGGGGGAATCAGCCCCAGCATTTT. The chain employs TRBV7-9 and TRBJ1-5; the D gene is possibly TRBD1 (6 bases). CDR3 length equals 16 residues. Trimming stripped 5 bases from V and 4 bases from J, with 18 bases between. The V gene's germline CDR1 is SEHNR and CDR2 FQNEAQ (reference sequence).

The chain uses TRBV30 and TRBJ2-3; 11 positions match TRBD2. This CDR3 has 15 amino acids. CDR1 and CDR2 (germline): GTSNPN, SVGIG (reference sequence). Losses at the gene ends were 0 bases for V and 4 bases for J; bases not matched to a gene: 3. The CDR3 bases are TGTGCCTGGAGTGTACAACTAGCGGGGGCAGATACGCAGTATTTT. Protein product: CAWSVQLAGADTQYF.

The rearrangement links TRBV7-9 to TRBJ1-1; TRBD1 matches 10 bases. V was pared by 4 bases and J by 4 bases, with 6 bases of the junction left unmatched. The CDR3 length is 15 residues. Germline V gene data show CDR1 as SEHNR and CDR2 as FQNEAQ (reference sequence). As DNA, the CDR3 is TGTGCCAGCAGCTCCCCGACAGGGGGCATCACTGAAGCTTTCTTT. It yields the protein CASSSPTGGITEAFF.

The rearrangement uses TRBV5-5 and TRBJ1-3; 9 bases agree with TRBD1. J lost 11 bases, V lost 2 bases, and 11 bases had no gene match. This CDR3 region has 15 residues. CDR1 is SGHKS, CDR2 YYEKEE, per germline (reference sequence). In nucleotides, the CDR3 is TGTGCCAGCAGCTTTGGGACAGGGACCCACTTCCCCATATATTTT. Its protein product is CASSFGTGTHFPIYF.

The rearrangement joins TRBV10-1 to TRBJ2-1, with 10 bases lining up with TRBD2. The V segment lost 3 bases and the J segment 6 bases; nucleotides outside the gene matches: 5. This CDR3 comprises 15 residues. Germline CDR1 reads WNHNN; CDR2 reads SYGVQD (reference sequence). The CDR3 is CASSDPSGSSNEQFF. CDR3 coding DNA: TGCGCCAGCAGTGACCCTAGCGGGAGTTCCAATGAGCAGTTCTTC.

The genes are TRBV7-8 and TRBJ1-2; D is ambiguous. V was pared by 2 bases and J by 6 bases, with 13 bases between. The CDR3 runs 14 residues. CDR1 SGHVS and CDR2 FQNEAQ come from the germline V gene. The CDR3 DNA follows: TGTGCCAGCAGCTTATGGTCAGGAGCGGATGGCTACACCTTC. Protein product: CASSLWSGADGYTF. Based on the CDR3 plus reference TRBV7-8 and TRBJ1-2, the full variable domain is GAGVSQSPRYKVAKRGQDVALRCDPISGHVSLFWYQQALGQGPEFLTYFQNEAQLDKSGLPSDRFFAERPEGSVSTLKIQRTQQEDSAVYLCASSLWSGADGYTFGSGTRLTVV.

Of note for this clone: This sample includes further DNA sequences coding for the same CDR3. The gene calls are TRBV19 and TRBJ1-5; a weak D match, TRBD1 (5 bases). Germline V CDR1 and CDR2: LNHDA, SQIVND (reference sequence). V lost 4 bases and J lost 2, with 6 bases in between. This CDR3 comprises 13 residues. Here the CDR3 DNA reads TGTGCCAGTAGTAGGGACCGCAATCAGCCCCAGCATTTT. It translates to CASSRDRNQPQHF.

The chain couples TRBV5-4 to TRBJ1-5, with D unclear. Trimming cost V 0 bases and J 5 bases, with 6 bases left between them. The CDR3 has 13 amino acids. In germline, CDR1 is SGHNT, CDR2 YYREEE (reference sequence). DNA of the CDR3: TGTGCCAGCAGCTTGGGGACCGATCAGCCCCAGCATTTT. Protein sequence: CASSLGTDQPQHF.

The CDR3 coding sequence is TGTGCCAGCAGCCAAGATACGCGACAGGTTAATTTCTTC. This translates into CASSQDTRQVNFF. The chain uses TRBV14 and TRBJ2-1, with D perhaps TRBD1 (6 bases). V lost 0 bases and J 16 bases, leaving 16 bases between the germline ends. This CDR3 comprises 13 residues. Germline CDR1 SGHDN, CDR2 FVKESK.

This chain joins TRBV7-9 and TRBJ2-2; D is possibly TRBD1 (5 bases). Trimming removed 7 bases from V and 3 bases from J, with 18 bases in between. The CDR3 length is 16 residues. Per germline, CDR1 SEHNR and CDR2 FQNEAQ (reference sequence). The CDR3 is CASTPVGRVDTGELFF. In DNA form, the CDR3 reads TGTGCCAGCACCCCGGTAGGCAGGGTCGACACCGGGGAGCTGTTTTTT.

This clone was detected a few times. V gene TRBV4-2 combines with J gene TRBJ1-5; D uncertain. The germline V gene has CDR1 LGHNA and CDR2 YNFKEQ. V was shortened by 0 bases and J by 3 bases, with 9 bases between the two germline ends. The CDR3 runs 15 residues. The CDR3 DNA sequence: TGTGCCAGCAGCCAAGACCCGGACTCCAATCAGCCCCAGCATTTT. Translating it yields CASSQDPDSNQPQHF.

V and J are TRBV6-1 and TRBJ1-5; 7 bases align to TRBD1. The CDR3 has 15 residues. CDR1 and CDR2 (germline): MNHNS, SASEGT. Trimming took 4 bases from V and 0 from J; bases not matched to a gene: 3. The CDR3 protein is CASSAGTDSNQPQHF. CDR3 nucleotide sequence: TGTGCCAGCAGTGCCGGGACAGATAGCAATCAGCCCCAGCATTTT.

V gene TRBV15 combines with J gene TRBJ1-3; D remains ambiguous. V was pared by 0 bases and J by 0 bases, with 9 bases between. The CDR3 totals 16 residues. CDR1 and CDR2 (germline): LNHNV, YYDKDF (reference sequence). Written as DNA, the CDR3 is TGTGCCACCAGCAGAGATCGGGCCGTCTCTGGAAACACCATATATTTT. It yields the protein CATSRDRAVSGNTIYF.

V and J are TRBV4-1 and TRBJ2-7; 14 nucleotides line up with TRBD2. The CDR3 consists of 19 residues. The germline V gene encodes CDR1 MGHRA and CDR2 YSYEKL. Trimming removed 1 base from V and 3 bases from J; junction bases left unmatched: 11. This CDR3 is CASSQARAGTSGGHYEQYV. The CDR3 bases are TGCGCCAGCAGCCAAGCCCGAGCAGGGACTAGCGGGGGACACTACGAGCAGTACGTC.

The sample holds a few counts of this clone. The J gene is TRBJ1-1, the V gene TRBV6-5; D ambiguous. The V end lost 7 bases, the J end lost 1 base, and 16 bases lay between the germline ends. In germline, CDR1 is MNHEY, CDR2 SVGAGI. This CDR3 spans 15 amino acids. For the CDR3, the DNA is TGTGCCAGCACCCTTTCGTACGTGGGGAACACTGAAGCTTTCTTT. Amino acids: CASTLSYVGNTEAFF.

The chain uses TRBV29-1 and TRBJ2-1; 11 nucleotides align to TRBD2. Germline V gene lookup returns CDR1 SQVTM and CDR2 ANQGSEA. This CDR3 spans 15 amino acids. The V and J ends lost 2 bases and 5 bases, in that order; junction bases with no gene match: 5. The CDR3 region has the DNA TGCAGCGTTGAACTAGCGGGAGGATCACACAATGAGCAGTTCTTC. Translation: CSVELAGGSHNEQFF.

The chain couples TRBV27 to TRBJ2-2, with TRBD2 as a possible D gene (7 bases). This CDR3 contains 15 residues. CDR1 MNHEY and CDR2 SMNVEV come from the germline V gene (reference sequence). With 6 bases removed from V and 6 bases from J, the gap between germline ends came to 17 bases. In nucleotides, the CDR3 is TGTGCCAGCAGAAGGGGGGGATTCGGCTCCGGGGAGCTGTTTTTT. It specifies CASRRGGFGSGELFF.

The J gene is TRBJ1-2, the V gene TRBV10-2; D not certain. The CDR3 length is 11 residues. Trimming removed 3 bases at V and 5 bases at J, with 4 bases between. The germline V gene has CDR1 WSHSY and CDR2 SAAADI. The CDR3 spells CASSEGYGYTF. CDR3 coding DNA: TGCGCCAGCAGTGAAGGATATGGCTACACCTTC.

The sample holds a few counts of this clone. This chain uses TRBV7-9 with TRBJ2-1, with TRBD2 matching 7 bases. Germline values: CDR1 SEHNR, CDR2 FQNEAQ (reference sequence). The CDR3 has 14 residues. V shed 3 bases, J shed 7 bases, and the junction held 6 bases outside the gene matches. The DNA of the CDR3 is TGTGCCAGCAGCTTGGGGTGGGGGGGGAATGAGCAGTTCTTC. This gives the protein CASSLGWGGNEQFF. The full variable domain, rest sourced from reference TRBV7-9 and TRBJ2-1, is DTGVSQNPRHKITKRGQNVTFRCDPISEHNRLYWYRQTLGQGPEFLTYFQNEAQLEKSRLLSDRFSAERPKGSFSTLEIQRTEQGDSAMYLCASSLGWGGNEQFFGPGTRLTVL.

V gene TRBV7-2 combines with J gene TRBJ2-1; 9 nucleotides line up with TRBD2. This CDR3 is 18 amino acids long. Germline V lookup: CDR1 SGHTA, CDR2 FQGNSA. V lost 6 bases, J lost 1 base, and 13 bases stayed unmatched. This CDR3 is CASSSDISGSWSYNEQFF. The CDR3, as DNA: TGTGCCAGCAGTTCCGATATTAGCGGGAGTTGGTCCTACAATGAGCAGTTCTTC.

The genes are TRBV5-4 and TRBJ2-1; D uncertain. V was pared by 4 bases and J by 0 bases, with 11 bases between. In germline, CDR1 is SGHNT, CDR2 YYREEE (reference sequence). CDR3 length: 15 residues. The CDR3 loop reads CASSTIADSYNEQFF. In nucleotides, the CDR3 is TGTGCCAGCAGCACTATAGCAGACTCCTACAATGAGCAGTTCTTC.

The rearrangement links TRBV7-2 to TRBJ1-6; possibly TRBD1 for D (5 bases). The germline V gene has CDR1 SGHTA and CDR2 FQGNSA. The CDR3 consists of 14 residues. V was shortened by 5 bases and J by 10 bases, with 15 bases between the two germline ends. CDR3 loop: CASSQTDRGSPLHF. The CDR3 DNA follows: TGTGCCAGCAGCCAGACAGACAGAGGGTCACCCCTCCACTTT.

The V and J genes are TRBV5-1 and TRBJ2-5, with unresolved D. The V and J ends lost 4 bases and 2 bases respectively, with 6 bases between them. The CDR3 consists of 12 residues. Looked up from germline, CDR1 is SGHRS and CDR2 is YFSETQ. As DNA, the CDR3 is TGCGCCAGCAGCGTAACTCAAGAGACCCAGTACTTC. Protein sequence: CASSVTQETQYF.

V is TRBV10-2 and J is TRBJ2-4; D may be TRBD2 (5 bases). The CDR3 is 14 residues long. The V end lost 9 bases, the J end lost 1 base, and 13 bases lay between the germline ends. Germline V gene sequence: CDR1 WSHSY, CDR2 SAAADI. As DNA, the CDR3 is TGCGCCAGTGGAGGATCTGGTGCCAAAAACATTCAGTACTTC. Its protein product is CASGGSGAKNIQYF.

This chain joins TRBV28 and TRBJ2-1, with D maybe TRBD2 (6 bases). V gave up 3 bases and J gave up 6 bases, with 21 bases separating them. The CDR3 length is 17 residues. Germline V gives CDR1 MDHEN, CDR2 SYDVKM. The CDR3 loop is CASSFGGSGGALNEQFF. DNA for the CDR3: TGTGCCAGCAGTTTTGGCGGTAGCGGAGGGGCTCTCAATGAGCAGTTCTTC.

J is TRBJ2-6 and V is TRBV27; possibly TRBD1 or TRBD2 for D (6 bases each). The germline V and J ends were trimmed by 11 bases and 0 bases, with 17 bases remaining between them. The CDR3 consists of 16 residues. CDR1 is MNHEY, CDR2 SMNVEV, per germline (reference sequence). CDR3 in amino acids: CAAGGTLRSGANVLTF. DNA of the CDR3: TGTGCCGCTGGGGGGACATTGCGCTCTGGGGCCAACGTCCTGACTTTC. The full variable domain, its missing parts supplied by reference TRBV27 and TRBJ2-6, is EAQVTQNPRYLITVTGKKLTVTCSQNMNHEYMSWYRQDPGLGLRQIYYSMNVEVTDKGDVPEGYKVSRKEKRNFPLILESPSPNQTSLYFCAAGGTLRSGANVLTFGAGSRLTVL.

The table lists this clone with a few counts. The V call is TRBV12-5, the J call TRBJ2-7; D remains ambiguous. There are 11 residues in the CDR3. CDR1 and CDR2 (germline): LGHNT, FRNRAP. Between the trimmed V and J ends, which lost 0 bases and 6 bases, there was a span of 3 bases. The CDR3 bases are TGTGCTAGTGGTTTGGTCTCCGAGCAGTACTTC. It codes for CASGLVSEQYF.

This sequence joins TRBV5-6 and TRBJ2-7, with a weak D call TRBD1 (6 bases). This CDR3 has 12 residues. Looked up from germline, CDR1 is SGHDT and CDR2 is YYEEEE. Trimming took 4 bases from V and 6 from J, leaving 11 bases between them. Here the CDR3 DNA reads TGTGCCAGCAGCGGGACACCCCCCGAGCAGTACTTC. Translation gives CASSGTPPEQYF. Full variable domain (remainder filled in from reference TRBV5-6 and TRBJ2-7): DAGVTQSPTHLIKTRGQQVTLRCSPKSGHDTVSWYQQALGQGPQFIFQYYEEEERQRGNFPDRFSGHQFPNYSSELNVNALLLGDSALYLCASSGTPPEQYFGPGTRLTVT.

The rearrangement uses TRBV7-9 and TRBJ1-2; no reliable D call. This CDR3 contains 12 residues. Deletions cut 0 bases from V and 8 bases from J, with 7 bases between. Per the germline V gene, CDR1 is SEHNR and CDR2 is FQNEAQ (reference sequence). DNA of the CDR3: TGTGCCAGCAGCTTAGCTGCTTCCGGCTACACCTTC. It yields the protein CASSLAASGYTF.

The chain combines TRBV6-5 with TRBJ1-3; D possibly corresponds to TRBD1 (5 bases). Germline-derived CDR1 and CDR2 are MNHEY and SVGAGI. V shed 7 bases and J shed 0 bases, with 13 bases lying between them. This CDR3 spans 15 amino acids. CDR3 nucleotides: TGTGCCAGCACCCCCTTAGGGACCTCTGGAAACACCATATATTTT. The encoded protein is CASTPLGTSGNTIYF.

The rearrangement links TRBV6-1 to TRBJ2-5; D not certain. The CDR3 is made up of 14 amino acids. Germline lookup yields CDR1 MNHNS and CDR2 SASEGT. V lost 4 bases, J lost 1 base, and 10 bases lay in between. For the CDR3, the DNA is TGTGCCAGCAGTGTGCAAGCGCCCCAAGAGACCCAGTACTTC. As protein: CASSVQAPQETQYF.

The gene calls are TRBV7-8 and TRBJ1-3; 11 bases are shared with TRBD1. The CDR3 sequence is 17 residues long. CDR1 and CDR2 from the germline V gene are SGHVS and FQNEAQ. V lost 5 bases, J lost 4 bases, and 10 bases stayed unmatched. This chain's CDR3 is CASSPRRDRGSGNTIYF. The CDR3 nucleotides read TGTGCCAGCAGCCCCCGCCGGGACAGGGGGAGCGGAAACACCATATATTTT.